The entry below gives a single T cell receptor (beta chain) sequence along with its context. The antigen it recognizes is unknown. No base quality information exists; no much larger clone differs at one position. This sample stems from a study of shared clonotypes between healthy human individuals (dated by TCRdb to between 2020 and 2021). Regarding the complete study: The cohort included a few men and a couple of women between 18 and 49 years of age. To estimate repertoire size and how much clonotypes are shared between individuals, the study performed deep sequencing of blood TCR repertoires from a handful of healthy adults. To increase sequencing depth and limit assay-specific biases, different laboratories used diverse techniques to prepare libraries and sequence TCR repertoires. For each donor, CD4 naive and CD4 memory were each given three plates, CD8 naive was given two plates, and CD8 memory was given one plate. Per donor, leukapheresis produced somewhere between about 0.85 and 10 billion PBMCs.

Donors were healthy HIV-negative adults with no recently reported acute infections or vaccinations. All donors were Caucasian adults living in Nashville, Tennessee, USA. CD4+ T cells were enriched by magnetic negative selection, after which naive cells were positively selected on CD45RA and the negative fraction was taken as the memory subset. After blood collection by leukapheresis, PBMCs were isolated using Ficoll-Histopaque density gradient centrifugation and then cryopreserved in the vapor phase of liquid nitrogen. Analytical flow cytometry was used to check the purity and quantity of each magnetically sorted T cell population. From each sorted fraction, genomic DNA was isolated and quantified by UV absorbance on a Nanodrop 2000c. Using the deep immunoSEQ assay, multiplex PCR amplified TCR CDR3 regions from genomic DNA. Extracted genomic DNA from each cell subset was spread evenly across all wells of several immunoSEQ 96-well plates, with each plate serving as a replicate. For sorted subsets, each replicate PCR was loaded with roughly 0.2 ug genomic DNA, equivalent to 30,000 or so T cell genomes. Purified libraries were quantified with a Qubit 3.0 fluorometer, sized on a Bioanalyzer 2100, and re-quantified with the KAPA Library Quantification kit. Every immunoSEQ 96-well plate was sequenced on a separate single-read 150-cycle Illumina NextSeq 550 flow cell. As for the original processing: Because only junctional sequences without quality scores were contained in the immunoSEQ output, filtering matching that applied to full-length reads could not be performed. To assign V/J genes and CDR3, sequences were annotated against IMGT germline references using PyIR, a Python wrapper for IgBLAST v1.9. Reads were filtered out if the reads had weak V/J assignments (E-value above 1e-6), no CDR3, stop codons, out-of-frame junctions, or ambiguous translated residues. V3J clonotypes were defined as sequences sharing an identical inferred V gene, J gene, and CDR3 amino acid sequence. The percentage overlap between two repertoires was calculated by dividing the number of shared unique clonotypes by the size of the smaller repertoire. Repertoire richness was assessed with RTK rarefaction, the Chao1 estimator, and Recon v2.1 estimates of unobserved clonotypes. Generation probabilities were computed with OLGA for all TCRbeta clonotypes obtained by the gDNA method from several donors. TCRdb stores this immuneACCESS table with in-frame sequences only. Part of the clones is absent; in the studies checked, under half of the shortfall reflects unresolved V genes, and no reason is known for the rest. The DNA gave D and trimming, while V, J and clone size come from that table. The sample has 2 million to 2.5 million clones on record, roughly 95% of them singletons. The leading ten clones occupy less than 0.15% of the sample.

The CDR3 numbers 14 residues from cysteine through phenylalanine. Only the CDR3 region is kept as DNA, spanning 42 bases read in frame from base 1. CDR1 and CDR2 (MNHEY, SVGAGI) derive from the germline V gene. The junction carries 13 bases between V and J, which are trimmed by 4 bases and 4 bases respectively. The paper's findings and limits, for the study overall: Sampling was restricted to blood, and TCR repertoires in tissues likely differ from the TCR repertoires found in blood. The small number of donors limited the genetic and exposure-history diversity represented. Incomplete sequencing was indicated by rarefaction of sorted-subset datasets, despite the large sequencing depth. Compared with non-shared clonotypes, the clonotypes found in all four sorted-subset donors had higher generation probabilities. Estimated clonotype richness was generally larger for naive than for memory subsets. Pairwise subsampling led to the expectation that sequencing depth would affect the degree of clonotype sharing among donors. When a handful of donors were compared, the shared fraction of clonotypes was about 5.5% for naive CD4, roughly 3.3% for naive CD8, 2% to 2.5% for memory CD4, and around 0.37% for memory CD8.

Sequences were obtained from naive CD4+ T cells sorted from blood. The sample's cell subset or site label, in plain terms: CD45RA+ positively selected. This TCR was sampled from a man in his late teens or twenties in good health. The V and J segments used are TRBV6-5 and TRBJ1-2; there is no confident call for the D gene. The CDR3 reads as follows: CASSSPRERYGYTF. In nucleotide form, the sequence is TGTGCCAGCAGTTCCCCGAGGGAACGCTATGGCTACACCTTC.